This TCR beta chain originates from a study of identical twins. Study-level points and caveats: The models gave estimates that fell short of the out-of-frame TCR alpha sharing seen in monozygotic twins. With abundant cord blood beta clonotypes, insertions were fewer; memory repertoires showed no such pattern.

This clonotype showed up just a few times. Its matching antigen is unknown. TCRdb re-called the 5' RACE reads with MiXCR, one entry per CDR3 protein. The top ten clones hold roughly 1.5% of a sample with about 810,000 distinct CDR3 sequences, roughly 12% of them seen once. The CDR3 runs 15 residues. Germline V gene sequence: CDR1 ENHRY, CDR2 SYGVKD. J was trimmed by 1 base and V by 8 bases; bases with no gene match: 7. The same sample was also used in a study of yellow fever vaccine responses in identical twins.

The sequenced material came from PBMCs. This sequence originates from a woman aged 18-29 years in good health. The chain carries TRBV10-3 and TRBJ1-3; TRBD1 matches 8 bases. The CDR3 sequence: CAIEFQGASGNTIYF. CDR3 nucleotide sequence: TGTGCCATCGAGTTCCAGGGGGCGTCTGGAAACACCATATATTTT.